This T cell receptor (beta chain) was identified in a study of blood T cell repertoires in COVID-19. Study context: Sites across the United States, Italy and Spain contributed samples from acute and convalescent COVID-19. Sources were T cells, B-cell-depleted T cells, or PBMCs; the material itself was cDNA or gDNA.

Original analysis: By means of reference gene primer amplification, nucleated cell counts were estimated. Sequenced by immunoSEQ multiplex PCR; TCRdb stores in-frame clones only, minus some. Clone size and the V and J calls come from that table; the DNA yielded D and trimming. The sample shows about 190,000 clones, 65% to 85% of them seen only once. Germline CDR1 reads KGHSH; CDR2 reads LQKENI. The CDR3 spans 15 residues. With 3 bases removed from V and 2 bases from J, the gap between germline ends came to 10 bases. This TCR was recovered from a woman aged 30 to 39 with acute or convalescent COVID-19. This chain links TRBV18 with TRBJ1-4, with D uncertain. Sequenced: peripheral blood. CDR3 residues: CASSPVSGTNEKLFF. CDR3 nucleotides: TGTGCCAGCTCACCCGTCTCGGGTACTAATGAAAAACTGTTTTTT. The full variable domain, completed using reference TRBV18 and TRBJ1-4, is NAGVMQNPRHLVRRRGQEARLRCSPMKGHSHVYWYRQLPEEGLKFMVYLQKENIIDESGMPKERFSAEFPKEGPSILRIQQVVRGDSAAYFCASSPVSGTNEKLFFGSGTQLSVL.